What follows is one T cell receptor beta chain and its context. These data are taken from a study of control samples from healthy donors and cancer patients. Trimming stripped 2 bases from V and 1 base from J, with 6 bases between. Looked up from germline, CDR1 is MNHEY and CDR2 is SMNVEV (reference sequence). This CDR3 is built from 14 residues. The assay was immunoSEQ multiplex PCR, and TCRdb's table has in-frame clones only and misses some. The profile covers approximately 130,000 clones, with around 87% appearing a single time and more than 6.5% taken by the ten largest. The rearrangement uses TRBV27 and TRBJ2-1; D not resolved. The specimen was blood. This clonotype was sampled from a middle-aged man in good health. The CDR3 DNA is TGTGCCAGCAGTTTAGGCGGTTCCTACAATGAGCAGTTCTTC. It codes for CASSLGGSYNEQFF.